This T cell receptor (beta chain) emerged from a study of blood T cell repertoires in COVID-19. As for the study in general: Specimens from acute and convalescent COVID-19 originated in the United States, Italy and Spain. Nucleic acid was either cDNA or gDNA, and it came from T cells, B-cell-depleted T cells, or PBMCs.

The CDR3 extends over 19 amino acids. The V segment lost 0 bases and the J segment 2 bases; nucleotides outside the gene matches: 8. Germline values: CDR1 LGHNA, CDR2 YNFKEQ. Assay used: immunoSEQ multiplex PCR; TCRdb lists only in-frame clones, some missing. The table has 250,000 or so clones, 84% seen once. V and J are TRBV4-2 and TRBJ2-5; 14 positions agree with TRBD2. The origin of this receptor is a man aged 45-65 years with acute or convalescent COVID-19. The sample taken for sequencing was peripheral blood. This CDR3 reads CASSQDRLAGGQRQETQYF. In nucleotides, the CDR3 is TGTGCCAGCAGCCAAGATCGACTAGCGGGGGGGCAAAGGCAAGAGACCCAGTACTTC.